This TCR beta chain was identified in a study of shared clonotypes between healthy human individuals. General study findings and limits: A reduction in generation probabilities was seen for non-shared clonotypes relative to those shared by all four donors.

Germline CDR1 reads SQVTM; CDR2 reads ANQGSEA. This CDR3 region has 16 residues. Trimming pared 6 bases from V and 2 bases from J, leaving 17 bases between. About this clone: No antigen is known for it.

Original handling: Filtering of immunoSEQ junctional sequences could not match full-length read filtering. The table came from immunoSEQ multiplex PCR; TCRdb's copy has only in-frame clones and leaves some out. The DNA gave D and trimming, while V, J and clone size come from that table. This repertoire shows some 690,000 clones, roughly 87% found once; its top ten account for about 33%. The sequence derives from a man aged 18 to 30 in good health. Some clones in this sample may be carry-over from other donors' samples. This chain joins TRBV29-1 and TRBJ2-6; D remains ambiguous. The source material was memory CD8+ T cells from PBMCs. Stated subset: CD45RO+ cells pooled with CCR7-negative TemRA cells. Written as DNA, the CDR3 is TGCAGCGTAGGATTAAGGACGTTAACTGGGGCCAACGTCCTGACTTTC. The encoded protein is CSVGLRTLTGANVLTF.